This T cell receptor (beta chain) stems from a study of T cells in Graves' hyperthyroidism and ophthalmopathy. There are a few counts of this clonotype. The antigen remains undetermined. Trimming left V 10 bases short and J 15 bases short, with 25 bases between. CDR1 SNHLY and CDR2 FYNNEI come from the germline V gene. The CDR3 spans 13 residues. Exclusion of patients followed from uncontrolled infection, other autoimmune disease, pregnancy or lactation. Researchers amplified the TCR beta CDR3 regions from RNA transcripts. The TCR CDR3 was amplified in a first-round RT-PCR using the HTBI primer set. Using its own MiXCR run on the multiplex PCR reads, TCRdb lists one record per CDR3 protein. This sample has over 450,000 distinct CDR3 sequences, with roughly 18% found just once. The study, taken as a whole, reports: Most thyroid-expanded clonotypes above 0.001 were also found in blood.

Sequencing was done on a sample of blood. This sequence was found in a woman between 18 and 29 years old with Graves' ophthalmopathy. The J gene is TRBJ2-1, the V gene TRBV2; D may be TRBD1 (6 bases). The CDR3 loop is CAITGTLLSGPFF. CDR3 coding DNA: TGTGCCATTACCGGGACACTCCTAAGTGGTCCGTTCTTC. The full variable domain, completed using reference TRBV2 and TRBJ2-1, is EPEVTQTPSHQVTQMGQEVILRCVPISNHLYFYWYRQILGQKVEFLVSFYNNEISEKSEIFDDQFSVERPDGSNFTLKIRSTKLEDSAMYFCAITGTLLSGPFFGPGTRLTVL.